This is a list of T cell receptor beta chains from one sample in a study of cytomegalovirus exposure and HLA in healthy donors. Produced via immunoSEQ multiplex PCR; TCRdb's table is partial and in-frame only. The sample holds tens of thousands of clones. Sequencing was performed on PBMCs. The receptors were sampled from a man younger than 30 in good health and CMV-seropositive. Both conserved end residues are part of each CDR3. The order of the fields is V gene, clone size, J gene, D gene, CDR3 DNA, CDR3 protein. D genes are given only for firm matches. Clone size is shown for a subset of rows, as once, few, many or a class of expanded clone.

v_call: TRBV19
clone_size: NA
j_call: TRBJ1-2
d_call: NA
cdr3_nt: TGTGCCAGTAGTACTCGACAGTCTAAGGGCTACACCTTC
cdr3_aa: CASSTRQSKGYTF

v_call: TRBV11-2
clone_size: NA
j_call: TRBJ2-3
d_call: NA
cdr3_nt: TGTGCCAGCAGCTTGAGCAGGGGAACAGATACGCAGTATTTT
cdr3_aa: CASSLSRGTDTQYF

v_call: TRBV5-1
clone_size: NA
j_call: TRBJ2-7
d_call: TRBD1
cdr3_nt: TGCGCCAGCAGCTTGGCGGGACAGGGGGCGAAGGAGCAGTACTTC
cdr3_aa: CASSLAGQGAKEQYF

v_call: TRBV28
clone_size: medium-sized
j_call: TRBJ2-1
d_call: TRBD1
cdr3_nt: TGTGCCAGCAGTTCCCTTGGGACAGGGTACAATGAGCAGTTCTTC
cdr3_aa: CASSSLGTGYNEQFF

v_call: TRBV6-1
clone_size: NA
j_call: TRBJ2-5
d_call: TRBD1
cdr3_nt: TGTGCCAGCAGTAGGACAGGACGGGAGACCCAGTACTTC
cdr3_aa: CASSRTGRETQYF

v_call: TRBV28
clone_size: NA
j_call: TRBJ2-5
d_call: TRBD1
cdr3_nt: TGTGCCAGCAGTTCGGGACAGACACAAGAGACCCAGTACTTC
cdr3_aa: CASSSGQTQETQYF

v_call: TRBV28
clone_size: NA
j_call: TRBJ2-7
d_call: NA
cdr3_nt: TGTGCCAGCAGTTTCCGGTCCTACGAGCAGTACTTC
cdr3_aa: CASSFRSYEQYF

v_call: TRBV4-2
clone_size: NA
j_call: TRBJ1-1
d_call: TRBD1
cdr3_nt: TGTGCCAGCAGCCAAGATCTCCGGAGGGGGCTTATGAACACTGAAGCTTTCTTT
cdr3_aa: CASSQDLRRGLMNTEAFF

v_call: TRBV10-1
clone_size: NA
j_call: TRBJ2-3
d_call: TRBD2
cdr3_nt: TGCGCCAGCAGTGAGAACACAGCTACACTAGCGGGCATAGATACGCAGTATTTT
cdr3_aa: CASSENTATLAGIDTQYF

v_call: TRBV28
clone_size: NA
j_call: TRBJ1-5
d_call: TRBD1
cdr3_nt: TGTGCCAGCAGTTTCCTGACTCGGGACAGGGGAAGGAGTCAGCCCCAGCATTTT
cdr3_aa: CASSFLTRDRGRSQPQHF

v_call: TRBV7-6
clone_size: NA
j_call: TRBJ1-5
d_call: NA
cdr3_nt: TGTGCCAGCAGCCAGGGTGGACCGGGACTTAATCAGCCCCAGCATTTT
cdr3_aa: CASSQGGPGLNQPQHF

v_call: TRBV6-5
clone_size: NA
j_call: TRBJ2-5
d_call: TRBD1
cdr3_nt: TGTGCCAGCAGCCGCGACAGGGAAGAGACCCAGTACTTC
cdr3_aa: CASSRDREETQYF

v_call: TRBV30
clone_size: NA
j_call: TRBJ2-3
d_call: TRBD1
cdr3_nt: TGTGCCTGGAGCGATAGACAGGGAAGAGGGACAGATACGCAGTATTTT
cdr3_aa: CAWSDRQGRGTDTQYF

v_call: TRBV7-3
clone_size: NA
j_call: TRBJ1-6
d_call: NA
cdr3_nt: TGTGCCAGCAAATCTGAGGGTAATTCACCCCTCCACTTT
cdr3_aa: CASKSEGNSPLHF